This T cell receptor (beta chain) derives from a study of T cells in Graves' hyperthyroidism and ophthalmopathy. For the study at large: Blood from the periphery was taken at initial diagnosis, before any treatment. The study, taken as a whole, reports: In simple terms, a model built on 13 V-J features told ophthalmopathy apart from stable hyperthyroidism.

TCR beta CDR3 sequences were amplified from RNA transcripts. In the first-round RT-PCR of the TCR CDR3, the HTBI primer set was used. TCRdb called the multiplex PCR reads again in MiXCR, with one record for every CDR3 protein. The sample holds about 480,000 distinct CDR3 sequences, about 24% seen once. It was uncontrolled infection, other autoimmune disease, pregnancy or lactation that excluded patients. This clonotype was recorded many times. Its antigen is still unknown. The CDR3 runs to 17 residues. V shed 0 bases and J shed 0 bases, with 15 bases lying between them. Germline V gives CDR1 MNHEY, CDR2 SVGEGT.

This sequence was found in a woman aged 25 to 39 with Graves' ophthalmopathy. Sequencing was carried out using blood. V gene TRBV6-2 or TRBV6-3 combines with J gene TRBJ2-7; D is unresolved. The CDR3 spells CASSYSIARQNSYEQYF. In DNA, the CDR3 is TGTGCCAGCAGTTACTCGATCGCTCGGCAGAACTCCTACGAGCAGTACTTC.